The 3 T cell receptor beta chains below come from one sample, sequenced in a study of blood T cell repertoires in COVID-19. The table came from immunoSEQ multiplex PCR; TCRdb's copy has only in-frame clones and leaves some out. The table has about 150,000 clones, 75% to 90% seen once. The sequenced sample was peripheral blood. Receptors were obtained from a man aged 60 to 69 with active or convalescent COVID-19.

The CDR3 nucleotides read TGTGCCAGCAGTGAAGATTTGGCGGGACCCCAAGAGACCCAGTACTTC. It yields the protein CASSEDLAGPQETQYF. The chain is built from TRBV6-1 and TRBJ2-5, with D possibly matching TRBD2 (6 bases). Germline CDR1 and CDR2: MNHNS and SASEGT. The CDR3 length is 16 residues. Trimming took off 1 base at V and 1 base at J, with 13 bases between the two ends.

The chain uses TRBV18 and TRBJ1-2; D call uncertain. Germline V gene sequence: CDR1 KGHSH, CDR2 LQKENI. There are 15 residues in the CDR3. V dropped 3 bases and J dropped 3 bases, with 14 bases sitting between them. The CDR3 protein is CASSPVLAQDYGYTF. The CDR3 DNA sequence: TGTGCCAGCTCACCCGTCCTCGCCCAGGACTATGGCTACACCTTC.

The chain employs TRBV7-8 and TRBJ1-2; TRBD1 matches 8 bases. The CDR3 has 15 amino acids. Germline loops: CDR1 SGHVS, CDR2 FQNEAQ. Trimming removed 5 bases from V and 7 bases from J; junction bases left unmatched: 12. For the CDR3, the DNA is TGTGCCAGCAGCCAGGGGGCCCGGAGGGGAATTGGCTACACCTTC. Its protein is CASSQGARRGIGYTF. The full variable domain, completed using reference TRBV7-8 and TRBJ1-2, is GAGVSQSPRYKVAKRGQDVALRCDPISGHVSLFWYQQALGQGPEFLTYFQNEAQLDKSGLPSDRFFAERPEGSVSTLKIQRTQQEDSAVYLCASSQGARRGIGYTFGSGTRLTVV.